This TCR beta chain was captured in a study of identical twins. TCRdb fed the 5' RACE reads into MiXCR, producing one record per CDR3 protein. The table records 450,000 or so distinct CDR3 sequences, approximately 17% of them present only once. The CDR3 runs to 20 residues. The germline V gene has CDR1 LGHNA and CDR2 YNFKEQ. V shed 0 bases, J shed 3 bases, and the junction held 14 bases outside the gene matches. Healthy Caucasians provided all donations. A remark on this clonotype: Its antigen is undetermined.

Study-level results: Carriage of fewer insertions was seen in abundant cord blood beta clonotypes, whereas memory repertoires showed none.

The sample was naive T cells sorted from blood. This receptor was obtained from a man aged 45 to 65 in good health. The chain combines TRBV4-2 with TRBJ2-7; TRBD2 aligns across 13 bases. CDR3 in amino acids: CASSQDFGGLAGVYNYEQYF. The CDR3 nucleotides are TGTGCCAGCAGCCAAGATTTTGGTGGACTAGCGGGAGTTTATAACTACGAGCAGTACTTC.